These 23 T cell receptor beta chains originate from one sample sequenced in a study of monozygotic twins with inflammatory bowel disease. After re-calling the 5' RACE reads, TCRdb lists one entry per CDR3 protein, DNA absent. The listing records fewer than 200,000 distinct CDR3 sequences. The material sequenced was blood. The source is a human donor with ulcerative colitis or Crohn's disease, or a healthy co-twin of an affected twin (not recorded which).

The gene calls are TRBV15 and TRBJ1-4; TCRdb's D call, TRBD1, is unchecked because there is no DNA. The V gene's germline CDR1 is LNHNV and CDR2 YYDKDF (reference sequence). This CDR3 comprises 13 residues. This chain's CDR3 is CATSRSPNEKLFF.

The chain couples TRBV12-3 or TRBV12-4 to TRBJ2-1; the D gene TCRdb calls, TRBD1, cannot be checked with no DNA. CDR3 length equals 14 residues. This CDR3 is CASSLWGSGGEQFF.

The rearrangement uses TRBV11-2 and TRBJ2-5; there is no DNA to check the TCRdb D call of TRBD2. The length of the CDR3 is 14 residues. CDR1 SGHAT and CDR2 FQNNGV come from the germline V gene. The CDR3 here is CASSYDSGTETQYF.

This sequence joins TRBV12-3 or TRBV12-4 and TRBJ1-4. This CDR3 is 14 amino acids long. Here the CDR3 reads CASSLSFGNEKLFF.

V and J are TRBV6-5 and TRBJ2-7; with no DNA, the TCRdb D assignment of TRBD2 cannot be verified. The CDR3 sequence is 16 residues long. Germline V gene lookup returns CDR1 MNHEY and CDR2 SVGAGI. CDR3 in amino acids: CASSYSVQGLSYEQYF.

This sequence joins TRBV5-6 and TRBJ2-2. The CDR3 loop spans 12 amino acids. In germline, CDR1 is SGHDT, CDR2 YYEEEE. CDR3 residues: CASSRSTGELFF.

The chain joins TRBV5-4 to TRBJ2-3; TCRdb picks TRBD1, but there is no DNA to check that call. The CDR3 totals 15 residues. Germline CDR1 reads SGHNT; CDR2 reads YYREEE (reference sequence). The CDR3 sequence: CASSLGGATENTQYF.

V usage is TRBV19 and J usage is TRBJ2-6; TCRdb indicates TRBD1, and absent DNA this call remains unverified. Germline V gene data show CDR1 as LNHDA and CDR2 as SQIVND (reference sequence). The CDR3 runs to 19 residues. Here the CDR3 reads CASAPGTGIAPSGANVLTF.

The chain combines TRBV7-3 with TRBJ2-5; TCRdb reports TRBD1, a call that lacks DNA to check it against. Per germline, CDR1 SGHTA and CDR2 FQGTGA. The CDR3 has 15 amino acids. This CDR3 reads CASSPGGTAQETQYF.

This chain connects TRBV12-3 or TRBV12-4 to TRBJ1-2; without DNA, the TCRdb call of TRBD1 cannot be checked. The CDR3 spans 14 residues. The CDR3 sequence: CASSQGERSHGYTF.

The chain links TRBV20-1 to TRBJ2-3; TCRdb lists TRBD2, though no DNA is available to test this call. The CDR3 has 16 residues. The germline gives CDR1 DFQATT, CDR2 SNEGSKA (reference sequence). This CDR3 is CSARDPTGRSTDTQYF.

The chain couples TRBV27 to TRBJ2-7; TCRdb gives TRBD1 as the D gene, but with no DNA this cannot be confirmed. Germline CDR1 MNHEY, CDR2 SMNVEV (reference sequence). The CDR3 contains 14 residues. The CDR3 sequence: CASSLLQGNYEQYF.

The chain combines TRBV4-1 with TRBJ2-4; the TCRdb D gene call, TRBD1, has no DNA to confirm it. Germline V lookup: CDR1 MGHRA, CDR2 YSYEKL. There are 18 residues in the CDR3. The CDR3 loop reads CASSQGSPGQADENIQYF.

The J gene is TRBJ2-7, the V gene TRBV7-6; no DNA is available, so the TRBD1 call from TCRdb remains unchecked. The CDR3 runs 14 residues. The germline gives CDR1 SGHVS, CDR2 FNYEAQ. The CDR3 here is CASSLGTGGLEQYF.

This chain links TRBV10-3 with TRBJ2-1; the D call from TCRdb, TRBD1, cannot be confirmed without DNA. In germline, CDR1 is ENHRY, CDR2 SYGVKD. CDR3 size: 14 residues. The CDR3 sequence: CAISEGQGRGEQFF.

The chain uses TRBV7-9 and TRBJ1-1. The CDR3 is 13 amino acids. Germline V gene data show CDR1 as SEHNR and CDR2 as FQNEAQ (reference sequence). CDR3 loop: CASSSAAGTEAFF. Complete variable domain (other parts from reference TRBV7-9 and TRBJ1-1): DTGVSQNPRHKITKRGQNVTFRCDPISEHNRLYWYRQTLGQGPEFLTYFQNEAQLEKSRLLSDRFSAERPKGSFSTLEIQRTEQGDSAMYLCASSSAAGTEAFFGQGTRLTVV.

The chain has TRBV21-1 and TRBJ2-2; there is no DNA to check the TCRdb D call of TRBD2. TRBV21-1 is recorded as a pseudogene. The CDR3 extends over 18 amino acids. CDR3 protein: CASSKGRAGGQNTGELFF.

The CDR3 is CASSWGTGRDYGYTF. The chain employs TRBV5-1 and TRBJ1-2; no DNA is available, so the TRBD1 call from TCRdb remains unchecked. The germline gives CDR1 SGHRS, CDR2 YFSETQ. There are 15 residues in the CDR3.

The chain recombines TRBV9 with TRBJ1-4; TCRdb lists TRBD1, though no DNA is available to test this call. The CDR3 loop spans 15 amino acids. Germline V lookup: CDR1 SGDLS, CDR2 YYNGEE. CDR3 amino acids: CASSREKGRGEKLFF.

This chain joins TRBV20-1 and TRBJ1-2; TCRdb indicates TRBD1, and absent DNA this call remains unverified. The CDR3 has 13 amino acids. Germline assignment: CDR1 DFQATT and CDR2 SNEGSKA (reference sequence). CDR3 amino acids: CSAREDSYYGYTF.

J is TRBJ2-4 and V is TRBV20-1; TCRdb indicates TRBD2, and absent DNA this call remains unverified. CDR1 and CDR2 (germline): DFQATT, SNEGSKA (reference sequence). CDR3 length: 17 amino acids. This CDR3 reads CSARQPGTSGTKNIQYF.

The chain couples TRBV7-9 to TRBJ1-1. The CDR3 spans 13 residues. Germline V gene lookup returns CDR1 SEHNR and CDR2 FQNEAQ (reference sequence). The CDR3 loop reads CASSLEVDTEAFF. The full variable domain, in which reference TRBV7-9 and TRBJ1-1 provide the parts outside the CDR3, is DTGVSQNPRHKITKRGQNVTFRCDPISEHNRLYWYRQTLGQGPEFLTYFQNEAQLEKSRLLSDRFSAERPKGSFSTLEIQRTEQGDSAMYLCASSLEVDTEAFFGQGTRLTVV.

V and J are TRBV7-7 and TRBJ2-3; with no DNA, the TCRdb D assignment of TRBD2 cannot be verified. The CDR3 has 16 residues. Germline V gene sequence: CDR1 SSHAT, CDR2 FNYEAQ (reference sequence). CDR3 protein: CASSLGEEVGTDTQYF. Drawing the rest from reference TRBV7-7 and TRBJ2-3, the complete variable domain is GAGVSQSPRYKVTKRGQDVTLRCDPISSHATLYWYQQALGQGPEFLTYFNYEAQPDKSGLPSDRFSAERPEGSISTLTIQRTEQRDSAMYRCASSLGEEVGTDTQYFGPGTRLTVL.